This T cell receptor (beta chain) was documented in a study of blood T cell repertoires in COVID-19. The wider study: COVID-19 samples collected from the United States, Italy and Spain covered acute and convalescent phases.

The CDR3 extends over 15 amino acids. Trimming left V 1 base short and J 5 bases short, with 12 bases between. Germline V gene data show CDR1 as SGHVS and CDR2 as FQNEAQ. The table came from immunoSEQ multiplex PCR; TCRdb's copy has only in-frame clones and leaves some out. The sample has some 200,000 clones; around 84% are singletons. The sequenced sample consisted of peripheral blood. The J gene is TRBJ1-5, the V gene TRBV7-8; TRBD1 is a possible D gene (5 bases). This receptor was obtained from a human donor in a cohort sampled during active COVID-19. CDR3 region: CASSLEGRVHQPQHF. Written as DNA, the CDR3 is TGTGCCAGCAGCTTAGAAGGCAGGGTTCATCAGCCCCAGCATTTT.